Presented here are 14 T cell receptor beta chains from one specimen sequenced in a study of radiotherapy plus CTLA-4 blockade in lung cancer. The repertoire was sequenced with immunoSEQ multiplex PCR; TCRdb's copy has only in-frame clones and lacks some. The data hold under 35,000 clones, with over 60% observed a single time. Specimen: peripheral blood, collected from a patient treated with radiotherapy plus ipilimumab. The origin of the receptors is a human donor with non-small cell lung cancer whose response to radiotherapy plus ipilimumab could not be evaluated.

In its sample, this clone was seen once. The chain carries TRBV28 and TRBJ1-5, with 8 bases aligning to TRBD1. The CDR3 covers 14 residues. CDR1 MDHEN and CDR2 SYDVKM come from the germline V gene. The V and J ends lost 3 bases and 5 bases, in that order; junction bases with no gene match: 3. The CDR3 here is CASSLRTGYQPQHF. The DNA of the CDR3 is TGTGCCAGCAGTTTGCGGACAGGGTATCAGCCCCAGCATTTT.

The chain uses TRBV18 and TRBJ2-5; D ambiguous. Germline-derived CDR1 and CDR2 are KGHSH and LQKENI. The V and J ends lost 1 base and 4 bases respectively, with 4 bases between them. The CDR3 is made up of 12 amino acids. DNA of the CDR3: TGTGCCAGCTCACCACAGCGAGAGACCCAGTACTTC. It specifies CASSPQRETQYF.

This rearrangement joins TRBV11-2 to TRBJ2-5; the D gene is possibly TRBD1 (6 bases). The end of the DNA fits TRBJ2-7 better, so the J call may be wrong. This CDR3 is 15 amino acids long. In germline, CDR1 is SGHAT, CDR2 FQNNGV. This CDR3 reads CASSLAPLDSYEQYF. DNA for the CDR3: TGTGCCAGCAGCTTAGCCCCCCTGGACAGCTACGAGCAGTACTTC.

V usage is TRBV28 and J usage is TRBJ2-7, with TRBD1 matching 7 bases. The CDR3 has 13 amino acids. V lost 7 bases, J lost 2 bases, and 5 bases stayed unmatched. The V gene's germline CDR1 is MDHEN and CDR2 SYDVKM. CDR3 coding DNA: TGTGCCAGCAACACAGGGGTACCCTACGAGCAGTACTTC. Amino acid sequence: CASNTGVPYEQYF.

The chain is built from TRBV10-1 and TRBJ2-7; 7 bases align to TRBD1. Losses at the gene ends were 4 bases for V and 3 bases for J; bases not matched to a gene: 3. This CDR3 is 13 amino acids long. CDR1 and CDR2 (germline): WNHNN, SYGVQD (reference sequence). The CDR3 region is CASSVQGNYEQYF. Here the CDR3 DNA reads TGCGCCAGCAGTGTACAGGGGAACTACGAGCAGTACTTC.

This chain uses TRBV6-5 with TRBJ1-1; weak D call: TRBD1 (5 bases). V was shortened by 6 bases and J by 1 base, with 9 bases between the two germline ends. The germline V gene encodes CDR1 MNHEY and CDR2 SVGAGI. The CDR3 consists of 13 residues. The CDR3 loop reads CASRDRGNTEAFF. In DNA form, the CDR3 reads TGTGCCAGCAGAGACAGAGGGAACACTGAAGCTTTCTTT.

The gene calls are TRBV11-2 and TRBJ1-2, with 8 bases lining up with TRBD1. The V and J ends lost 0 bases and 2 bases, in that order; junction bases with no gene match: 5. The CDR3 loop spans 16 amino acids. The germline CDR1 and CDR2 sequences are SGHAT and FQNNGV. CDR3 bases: TGTGCCAGCAGCTTAGAGGGTTACAGGGGGAACTATGGCTACACCTTC. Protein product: CASSLEGYRGNYGYTF.

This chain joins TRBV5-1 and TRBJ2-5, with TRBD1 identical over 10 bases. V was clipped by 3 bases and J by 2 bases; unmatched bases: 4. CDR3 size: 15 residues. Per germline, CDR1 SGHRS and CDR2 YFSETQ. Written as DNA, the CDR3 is TGCGCCAGCAGCTCCACGGGACAGGGGCAAGAGACCCAGTACTTC. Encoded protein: CASSSTGQGQETQYF. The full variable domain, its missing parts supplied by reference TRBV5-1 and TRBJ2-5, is KAGVTQTPRYLIKTRGQQVTLSCSPISGHRSVSWYQQTPGQGLQFLFEYFSETQRNKGNFPGRFSGRQFSNSRSEMNVSTLELGDSALYLCASSSTGQGQETQYFGPGTRLLVL.

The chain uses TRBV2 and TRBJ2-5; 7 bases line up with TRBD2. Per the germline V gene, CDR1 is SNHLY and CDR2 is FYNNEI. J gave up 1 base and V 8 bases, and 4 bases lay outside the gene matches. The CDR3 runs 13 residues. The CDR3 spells CASQRGLQETQYF. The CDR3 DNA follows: TGTGCCAGCCAGCGGGGCCTCCAAGAGACCCAGTACTTC.

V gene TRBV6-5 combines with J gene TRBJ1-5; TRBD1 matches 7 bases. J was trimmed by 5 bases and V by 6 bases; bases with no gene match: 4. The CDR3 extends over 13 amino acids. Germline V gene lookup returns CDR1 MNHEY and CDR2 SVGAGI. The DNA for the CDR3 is TGTGCCAGCAGCCGGGACAGAGATCAGCCCCAGCATTTT. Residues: CASSRDRDQPQHF.

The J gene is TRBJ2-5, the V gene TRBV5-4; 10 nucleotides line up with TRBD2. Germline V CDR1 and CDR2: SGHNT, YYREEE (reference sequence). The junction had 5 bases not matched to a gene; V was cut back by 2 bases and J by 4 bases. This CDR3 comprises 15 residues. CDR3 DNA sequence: TGTGCCAGCAGCTTCAGCCTAGCGGGAGTAGAGACCCAGTACTTC. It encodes CASSFSLAGVETQYF.

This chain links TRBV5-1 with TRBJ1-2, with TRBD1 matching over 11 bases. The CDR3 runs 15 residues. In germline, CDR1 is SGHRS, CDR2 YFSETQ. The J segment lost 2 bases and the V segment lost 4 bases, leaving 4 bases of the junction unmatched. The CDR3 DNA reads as TGCGCCAGCAGCCCTGGGGACAGGGGGAACTATGGCTACACCTTC. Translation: CASSPGDRGNYGYTF.

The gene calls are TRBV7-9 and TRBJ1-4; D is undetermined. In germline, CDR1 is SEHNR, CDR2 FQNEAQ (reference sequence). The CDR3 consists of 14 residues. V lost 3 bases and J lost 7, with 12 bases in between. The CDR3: CASSFSIGGEKLFF. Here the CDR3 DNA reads TGTGCCAGCAGCTTTAGCATTGGTGGTGAAAAACTGTTTTTT. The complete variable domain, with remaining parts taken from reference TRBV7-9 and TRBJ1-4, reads DTGVSQNPRHKITKRGQNVTFRCDPISEHNRLYWYRQTLGQGPEFLTYFQNEAQLEKSRLLSDRFSAERPKGSFSTLEIQRTEQGDSAMYLCASSFSIGGEKLFFGSGTQLSVL.

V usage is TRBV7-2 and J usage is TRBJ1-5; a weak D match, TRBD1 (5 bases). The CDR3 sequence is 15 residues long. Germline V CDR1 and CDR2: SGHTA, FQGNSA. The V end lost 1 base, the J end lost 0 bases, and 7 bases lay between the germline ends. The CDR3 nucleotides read TGTGCCAGCAGCTTAGTCGGGGGTAGCAATCAGCCCCAGCATTTT. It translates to CASSLVGGSNQPQHF.